Listed here are 5 T cell receptor beta chains from one sample, sequenced in a study of blood T cell repertoires in COVID-19. Using immunoSEQ multiplex PCR, the repertoire was profiled, and TCRdb retains in-frame clones only, with some absent. The sample lists about 140,000 clones; roughly nine tenths were seen once. The source material was peripheral blood. The receptors derive from a human donor with COVID-19, enrolled during active disease. The donor label of this sample is uncertain.

The V call is TRBV10-2, the J call TRBJ2-1; no clear D. CDR3 length equals 12 residues. Germline V gives CDR1 WSHSY, CDR2 SAAADI. Between the trimmed V and J ends, which lost 3 bases and 3 bases, there was a span of 3 bases. The CDR3 bases are TGCGCCAGCAGTGATAGCTACAATGAGCAGTTCTTC. This encodes CASSDSYNEQFF.

The rearrangement uses TRBV3-1 (or the pseudogene TRBV3-2) and TRBJ2-7; 7 positions agree with TRBD2. The V and J ends lost 2 bases and 7 bases, in that order; junction bases with no gene match: 5. Per the germline V gene, CDR1 is LGHDT and CDR2 is YNNKEL (reference sequence). The CDR3 sequence is 13 residues long. CDR3 sequence: CASSQPGGGEQYF. CDR3 sequence (DNA): TGTGCCAGCAGCCAACCCGGGGGAGGGGAGCAGTACTTC.

This chain uses TRBV7-8 with TRBJ1-1; D is undetermined. Trimming cost V 2 bases and J 4 bases, with 8 bases left between them. CDR1 and CDR2 (germline): SGHVS, FQNEAQ. The CDR3 is 13 residues long. CDR3 DNA sequence: TGTGCCAGCAGCTTATTACTTTCCACTGAAGCTTTCTTT. This gives the protein CASSLLLSTEAFF.

The chain has TRBV2 and TRBJ1-5; 9 nucleotides line up with TRBD1. V lost 5 bases to trimming and J lost 2 bases; unmatched junction nucleotides: 4. Germline lookup yields CDR1 SNHLY and CDR2 FYNNEI. The CDR3 runs to 15 residues. CDR3 sequence: CASSSQGAGNQPQHF. CDR3 nucleotide sequence: TGTGCCAGCAGTTCACAGGGGGCTGGCAATCAGCCCCAGCATTTT.

The J gene is TRBJ1-3, the V gene TRBV5-1; D unclear. Germline V lookup: CDR1 SGHRS, CDR2 YFSETQ. The CDR3 is 15 residues long. Deletions cut 0 bases from V and 2 bases from J, with 9 bases between. Here the CDR3 DNA reads TGCGCCAGCAGCTTGGCGGAGGGAGCTGGAAACACCATATATTTT. This codes for CASSLAEGAGNTIYF.